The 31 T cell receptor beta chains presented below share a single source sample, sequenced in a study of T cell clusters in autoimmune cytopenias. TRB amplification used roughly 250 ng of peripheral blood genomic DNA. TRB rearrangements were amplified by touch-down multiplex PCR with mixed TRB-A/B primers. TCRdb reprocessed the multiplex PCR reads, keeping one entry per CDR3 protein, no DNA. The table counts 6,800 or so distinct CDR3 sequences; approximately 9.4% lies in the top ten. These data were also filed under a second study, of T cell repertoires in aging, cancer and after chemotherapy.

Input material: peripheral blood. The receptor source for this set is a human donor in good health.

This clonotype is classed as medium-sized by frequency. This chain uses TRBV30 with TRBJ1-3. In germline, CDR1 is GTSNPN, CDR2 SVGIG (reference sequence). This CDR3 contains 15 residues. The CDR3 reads CAWTVRGSSGNTIYF.

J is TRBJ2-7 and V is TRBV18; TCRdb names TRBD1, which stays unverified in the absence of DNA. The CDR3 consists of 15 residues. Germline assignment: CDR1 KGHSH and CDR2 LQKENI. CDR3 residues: CASSHRDRVAYEQYF.

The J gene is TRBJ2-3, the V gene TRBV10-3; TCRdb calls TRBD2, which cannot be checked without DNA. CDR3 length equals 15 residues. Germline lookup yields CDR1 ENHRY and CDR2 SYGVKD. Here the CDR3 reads CAISDGSGGTDTQYF.

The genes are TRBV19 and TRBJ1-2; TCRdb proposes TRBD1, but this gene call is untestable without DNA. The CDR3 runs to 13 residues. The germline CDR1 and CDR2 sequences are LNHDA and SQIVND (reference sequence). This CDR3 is CASSLQGNYGYTF.

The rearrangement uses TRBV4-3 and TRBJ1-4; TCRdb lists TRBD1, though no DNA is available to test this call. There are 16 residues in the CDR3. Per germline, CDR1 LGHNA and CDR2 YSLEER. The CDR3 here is CASSQEIRGPFEKLFF.

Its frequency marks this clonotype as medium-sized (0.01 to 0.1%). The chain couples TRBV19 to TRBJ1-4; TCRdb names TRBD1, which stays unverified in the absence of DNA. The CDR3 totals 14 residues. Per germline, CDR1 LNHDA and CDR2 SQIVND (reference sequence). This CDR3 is CASSVDHGREKLFF.

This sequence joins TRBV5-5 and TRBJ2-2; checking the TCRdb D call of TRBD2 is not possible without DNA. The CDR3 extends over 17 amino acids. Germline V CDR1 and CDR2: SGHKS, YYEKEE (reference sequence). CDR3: CASSGTRTSGGAGELFF. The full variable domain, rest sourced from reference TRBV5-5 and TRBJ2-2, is DAGVTQSPTHLIKTRGQQVTLRCSPISGHKSVSWYQQVLGQGPQFIFQYYEKEERGRGNFPDRFSARQFPNYSSELNVNALLLGDSALYLCASSGTRTSGGAGELFFGEGSRLTVL.

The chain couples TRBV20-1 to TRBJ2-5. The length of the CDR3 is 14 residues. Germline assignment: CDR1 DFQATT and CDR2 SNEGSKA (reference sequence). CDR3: CSARVSAAAETQYF.

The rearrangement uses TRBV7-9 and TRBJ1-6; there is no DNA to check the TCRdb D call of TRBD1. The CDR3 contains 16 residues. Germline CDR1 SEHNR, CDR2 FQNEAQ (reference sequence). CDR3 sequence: CASSHRQGPYNSPLHF.

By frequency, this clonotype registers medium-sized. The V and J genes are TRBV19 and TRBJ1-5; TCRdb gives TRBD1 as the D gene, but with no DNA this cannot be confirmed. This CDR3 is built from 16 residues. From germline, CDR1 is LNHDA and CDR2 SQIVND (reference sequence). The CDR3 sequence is CASSTRGGISNQPQHF.

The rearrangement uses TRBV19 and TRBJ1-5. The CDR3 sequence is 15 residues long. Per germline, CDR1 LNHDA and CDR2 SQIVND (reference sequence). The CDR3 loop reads CASSITHYSNQPQHF.

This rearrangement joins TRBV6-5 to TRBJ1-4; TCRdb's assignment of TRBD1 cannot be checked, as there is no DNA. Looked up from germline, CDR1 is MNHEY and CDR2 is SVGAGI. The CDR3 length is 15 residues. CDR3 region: CASSGGQGFLEKLFF.

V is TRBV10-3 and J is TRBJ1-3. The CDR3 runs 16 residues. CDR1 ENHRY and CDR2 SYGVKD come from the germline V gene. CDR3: CAISESRRGAGNTIYF.

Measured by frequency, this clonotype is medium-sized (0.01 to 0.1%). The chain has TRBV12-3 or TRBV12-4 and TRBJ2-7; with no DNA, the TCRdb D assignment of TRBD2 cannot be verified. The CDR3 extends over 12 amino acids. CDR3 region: CASSSTSYEQYF.

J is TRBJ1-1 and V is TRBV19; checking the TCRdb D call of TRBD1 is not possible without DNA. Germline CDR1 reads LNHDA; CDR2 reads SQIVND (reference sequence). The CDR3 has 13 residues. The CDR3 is CASSMADRDEAFF.

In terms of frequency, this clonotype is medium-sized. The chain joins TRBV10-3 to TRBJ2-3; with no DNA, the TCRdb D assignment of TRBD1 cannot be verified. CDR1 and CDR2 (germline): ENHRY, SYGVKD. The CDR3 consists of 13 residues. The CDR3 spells CAITGNGADTQYF.

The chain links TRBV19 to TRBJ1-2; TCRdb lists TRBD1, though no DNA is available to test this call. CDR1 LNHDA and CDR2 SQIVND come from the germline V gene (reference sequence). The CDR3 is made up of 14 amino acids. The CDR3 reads CASSIVGQNYGYTF.

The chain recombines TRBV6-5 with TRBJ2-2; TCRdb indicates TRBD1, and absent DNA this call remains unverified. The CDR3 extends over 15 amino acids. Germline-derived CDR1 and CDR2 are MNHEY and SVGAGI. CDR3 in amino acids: CASSSGTGNTGELFF.

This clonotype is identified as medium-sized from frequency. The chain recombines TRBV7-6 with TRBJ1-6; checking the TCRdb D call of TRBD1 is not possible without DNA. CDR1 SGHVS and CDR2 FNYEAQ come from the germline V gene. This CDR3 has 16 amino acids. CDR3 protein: CASSLDSTGVNSPLHF.

CDR3 region: CATSGGGDGWETQYF. This rearrangement joins TRBV15 to TRBJ2-5; the D gene TCRdb calls, TRBD1, cannot be checked with no DNA. CDR1 and CDR2 from the germline V gene are LNHNV and YYDKDF (reference sequence). The CDR3 totals 15 residues. Using reference TRBV15 and TRBJ2-5 for the parts outside the CDR3, the full variable domain is DAMVIQNPRYQVTQFGKPVTLSCSQTLNHNVMYWYQQKSSQAPKLLFHYYDKDFNNEADTPDNFQSRRPNTSFCFLDIRSPGLGDTAMYLCATSGGGDGWETQYFGPGTRLLVL.

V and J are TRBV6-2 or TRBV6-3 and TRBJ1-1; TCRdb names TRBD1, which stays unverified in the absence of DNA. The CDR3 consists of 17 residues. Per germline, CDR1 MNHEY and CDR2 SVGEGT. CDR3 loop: CASSYGDRDVVNTEAFF.

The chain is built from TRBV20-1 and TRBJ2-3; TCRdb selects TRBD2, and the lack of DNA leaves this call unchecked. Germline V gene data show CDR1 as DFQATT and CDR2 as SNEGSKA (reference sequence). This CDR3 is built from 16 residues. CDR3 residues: CSARRGLAGGTDTQYF.

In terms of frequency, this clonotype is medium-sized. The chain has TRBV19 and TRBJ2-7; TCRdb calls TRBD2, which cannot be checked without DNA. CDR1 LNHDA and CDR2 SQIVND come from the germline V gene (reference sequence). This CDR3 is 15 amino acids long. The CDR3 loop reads CASSITPSGIYEQYF.

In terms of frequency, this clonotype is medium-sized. CDR3: CATSRTNRDNEQFF. The V call is TRBV15, the J call TRBJ2-1; TCRdb's D call, TRBD1, is unchecked because there is no DNA. CDR3 size: 14 residues. Per germline, CDR1 LNHNV and CDR2 YYDKDF (reference sequence). The variable domain in full, with the rest retrieved from reference TRBV15 and TRBJ2-1, is DAMVIQNPRYQVTQFGKPVTLSCSQTLNHNVMYWYQQKSSQAPKLLFHYYDKDFNNEADTPDNFQSRRPNTSFCFLDIRSPGLGDTAMYLCATSRTNRDNEQFFGPGTRLTVL.

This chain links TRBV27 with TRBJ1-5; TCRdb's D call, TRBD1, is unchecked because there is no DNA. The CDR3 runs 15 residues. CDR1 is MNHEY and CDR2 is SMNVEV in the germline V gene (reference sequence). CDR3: CASSRNAPLNQPQHF.

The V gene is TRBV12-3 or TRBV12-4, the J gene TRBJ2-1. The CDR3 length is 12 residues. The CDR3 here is CASSGSGFAQFF.

The CDR3 sequence is CASSLTGGAYNEQFF. The J gene is TRBJ2-1, the V gene TRBV27; the D call of TRBD1 rests on TCRdb alone, since no DNA is present to check it. CDR1 MNHEY and CDR2 SMNVEV come from the germline V gene (reference sequence). The CDR3 spans 15 residues.

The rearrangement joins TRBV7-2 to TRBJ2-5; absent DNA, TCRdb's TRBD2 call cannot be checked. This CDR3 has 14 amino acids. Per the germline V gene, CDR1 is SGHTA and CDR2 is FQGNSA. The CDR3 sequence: CASSLSAGPETQYF.

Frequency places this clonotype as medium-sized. CDR3 sequence reads: CSVEGGSFGAQYF. The chain employs TRBV29-1 and TRBJ2-7; TCRdb selects TRBD1, and the lack of DNA leaves this call unchecked. The CDR3 consists of 13 residues. Germline lookup yields CDR1 SQVTM and CDR2 ANQGSEA.

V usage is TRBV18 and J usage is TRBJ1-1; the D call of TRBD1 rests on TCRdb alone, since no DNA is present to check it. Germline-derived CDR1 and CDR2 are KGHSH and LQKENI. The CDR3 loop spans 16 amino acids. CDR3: CASSPPGGGGTLKAFF.

The CDR3 sequence is CASTGGRSVLTDTQYF. The rearrangement uses TRBV7-9 and TRBJ2-3; TCRdb indicates TRBD2, and absent DNA this call remains unverified. Per germline, CDR1 SEHNR and CDR2 FQNEAQ (reference sequence). This CDR3 contains 16 residues.